This paragraph covers one T cell receptor beta chain sequence. Its antigen is still unknown. The DNA ends 3 residues before the CDR3 does, and the rest of the CDR3 is filled in from the germline J gene. The germline V gene encodes CDR1 SQVTM and CDR2 ANQGSEA. The ends were cut back, 7 bases at V and 3 bases at J, with 13 bases in the middle. The CDR3 extends over 12 amino acids. The method was immunoSEQ multiplex PCR; TCRdb's version includes in-frame clones alone and lacks a portion of them. Found here are about 22,000 clones; the top ten clones hold around 9.3%. These data originate in a study of T cells in women clearing cervical HPV infection. Study context: For cases, blood was sampled a median 149 days after lesion detection, interquartile range roughly 85 to 220 days. With HLA typing for only a few women, HLA confounding remains possible. Overall study results and limits: Richness plus V gene abundances separated cases from controls with AUC 0.8 to 0.85. TRBV6-7 relative abundance averaged approximately 0.11% in cases and 0.15% to 0.2% in controls.

The clonotype was recovered from a woman between 18 and 70 years old with a cervical HPV16 infection that either progressed to CIN3+ or cleared (not recorded which). Sequenced material: blood buffy coat. This chain connects TRBV29-1 to TRBJ2-7; TRBD2 might be the D (5 bases). The CDR3 bases that were read are TGCAGCGCGGCGGAGGTTCTCTACGAG. Translation: CSAAEVLYE. In full, the CDR3 reads CSAAEVLYEQYF.